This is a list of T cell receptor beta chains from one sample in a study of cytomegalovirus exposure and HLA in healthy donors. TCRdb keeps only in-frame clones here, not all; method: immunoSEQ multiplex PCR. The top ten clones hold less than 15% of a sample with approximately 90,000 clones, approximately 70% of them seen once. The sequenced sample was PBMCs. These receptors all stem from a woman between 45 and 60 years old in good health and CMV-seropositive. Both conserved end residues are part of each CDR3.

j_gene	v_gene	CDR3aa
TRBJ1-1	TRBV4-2	CASSQGPTTANTEAFF
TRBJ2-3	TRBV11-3	CASSFFLASDTQYF
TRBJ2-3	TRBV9	CASSVVSGTDTQYF
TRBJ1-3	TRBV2	CASSQRTGGVNTIYF
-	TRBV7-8	CASSTGVAEDYEQYF
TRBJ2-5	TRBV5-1	CASRGTGGETQYF
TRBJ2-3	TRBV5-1	CASSYGGTSGTDTQYF
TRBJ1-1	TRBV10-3	CAISEFGEGAFF
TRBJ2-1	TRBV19	CASSVGLAFGDEQFF
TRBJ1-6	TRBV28	CASSLTGNNSPLHF
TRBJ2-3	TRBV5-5	CASSFGDSRDTQYF
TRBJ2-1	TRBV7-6	CASSPLAGDTYNEQFF
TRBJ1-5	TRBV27	CASSQILGVGNQPQHF
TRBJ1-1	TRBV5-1	CASSLDWDRVGNTEAFF
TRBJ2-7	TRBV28	CASSQIYEQYF
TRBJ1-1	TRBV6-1	CASKGQGVNTEAFF
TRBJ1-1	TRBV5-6	CASSLDTGRTEAFF
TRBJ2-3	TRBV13	CASSTGLAGRGDTDTQYF
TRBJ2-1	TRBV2	CASSVNSYNEQFF
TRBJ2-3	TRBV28	CASSPPGTGGLDTQYF
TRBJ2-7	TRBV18	CASSPGGSSYEQYF
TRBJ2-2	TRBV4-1	CASSQETDRGRGRLFF
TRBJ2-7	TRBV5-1	CASSTGQGPYEQYF
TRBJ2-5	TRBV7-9	CASTQAGRAGETQYF
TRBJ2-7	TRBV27	CASSVSTSGSYEQYF
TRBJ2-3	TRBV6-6	CASRPQTQPTDTQYF
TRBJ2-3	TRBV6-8	CASSYSETDTQYF
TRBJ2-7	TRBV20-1	CSARLASEQYF
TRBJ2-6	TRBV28	CASSSLSSGANVLTF
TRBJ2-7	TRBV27	CASSSAGDAYEQYF
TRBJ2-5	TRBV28	CATRKGEQETQYF
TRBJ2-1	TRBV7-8	CASSFSGSLEQFF
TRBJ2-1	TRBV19	CASSIASGGLDEQFF
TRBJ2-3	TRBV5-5	CASSVASGRAVDTQYF
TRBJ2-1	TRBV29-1	CSVSETGLFF
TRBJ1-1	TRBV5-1	CASSLAGGGGDTEAFF
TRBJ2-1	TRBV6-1	CASSQTGTSGTLFF
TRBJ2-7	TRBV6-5	CASSTRIEAEQYF
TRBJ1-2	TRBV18	CASSPRDSANYGYTF
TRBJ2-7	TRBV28	CASSLPTSGIKGQYF
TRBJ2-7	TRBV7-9	CSSSFFQEGEQYF
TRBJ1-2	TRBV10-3	CATHSGQVLYGYTF
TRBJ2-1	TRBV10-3	CAISESTLGAFF
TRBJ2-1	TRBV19	CASRAAYNEQFF
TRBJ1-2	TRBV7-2	CASSLFWDRGNGYTF
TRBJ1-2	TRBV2	CASSEKQGGNYGYTF
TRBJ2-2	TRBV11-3	CASSLSVLNTGELFF
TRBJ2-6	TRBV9	CASSAPAGVVLTF
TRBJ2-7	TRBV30	CAWSVGGPGDEQYF
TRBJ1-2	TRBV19	CASSIDPERGYTF
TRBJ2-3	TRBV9	CASSPAPSMVTQYF
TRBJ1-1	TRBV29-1	CSVARGRLNTEAFF
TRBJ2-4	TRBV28	CASSSTGAAKNIQYF
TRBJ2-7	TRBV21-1	CASSNEEAWTGSSYEQYF
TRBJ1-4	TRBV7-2	CASSLGQRGEKLFF
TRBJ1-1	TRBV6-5	CASSEAERTFF
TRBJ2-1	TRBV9	CASSVGGGPYNEQFF
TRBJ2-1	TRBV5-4	CASSFGSGVGNEQFF